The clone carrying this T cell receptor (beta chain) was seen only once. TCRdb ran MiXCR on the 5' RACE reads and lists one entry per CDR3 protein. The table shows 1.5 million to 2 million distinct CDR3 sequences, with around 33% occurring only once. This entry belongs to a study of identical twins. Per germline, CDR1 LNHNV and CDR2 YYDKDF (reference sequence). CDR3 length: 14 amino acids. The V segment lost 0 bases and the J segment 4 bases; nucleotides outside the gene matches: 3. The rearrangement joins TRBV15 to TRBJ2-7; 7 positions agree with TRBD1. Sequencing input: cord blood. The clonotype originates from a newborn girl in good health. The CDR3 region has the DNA TGTGCCACCAGCAGAGACCTGACAGGGTACGAGCAGTACTTC. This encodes CATSRDLTGYEQYF.